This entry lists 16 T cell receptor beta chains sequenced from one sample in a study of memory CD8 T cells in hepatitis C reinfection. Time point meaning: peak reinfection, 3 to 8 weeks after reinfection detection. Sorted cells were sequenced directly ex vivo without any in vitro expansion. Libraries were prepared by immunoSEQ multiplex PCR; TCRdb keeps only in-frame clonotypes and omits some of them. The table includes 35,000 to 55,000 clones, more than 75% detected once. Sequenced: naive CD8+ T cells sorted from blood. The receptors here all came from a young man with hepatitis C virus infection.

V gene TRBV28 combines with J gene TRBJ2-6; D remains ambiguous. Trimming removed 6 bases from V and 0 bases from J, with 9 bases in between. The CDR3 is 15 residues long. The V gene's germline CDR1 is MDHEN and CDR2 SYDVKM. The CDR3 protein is CASSLRDSGANVLTF. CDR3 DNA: TGTGCCAGCAGCTTAAGAGACTCTGGGGCCAACGTCCTGACTTTC.

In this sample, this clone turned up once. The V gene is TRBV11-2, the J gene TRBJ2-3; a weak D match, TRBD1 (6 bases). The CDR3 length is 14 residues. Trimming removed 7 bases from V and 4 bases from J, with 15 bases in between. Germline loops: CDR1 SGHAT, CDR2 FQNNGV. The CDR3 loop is CASTWVGAADTQYF. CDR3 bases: TGTGCCAGCACCTGGGTGGGGGCCGCAGATACGCAGTATTTT.

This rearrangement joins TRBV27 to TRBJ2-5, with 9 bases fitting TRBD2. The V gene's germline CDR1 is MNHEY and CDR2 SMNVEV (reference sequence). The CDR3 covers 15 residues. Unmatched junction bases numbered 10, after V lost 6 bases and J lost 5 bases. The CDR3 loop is CASRIAGALGETQYF. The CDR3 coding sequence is TGTGCCAGCAGGATAGCGGGAGCGCTTGGGGAGACCCAGTACTTC.

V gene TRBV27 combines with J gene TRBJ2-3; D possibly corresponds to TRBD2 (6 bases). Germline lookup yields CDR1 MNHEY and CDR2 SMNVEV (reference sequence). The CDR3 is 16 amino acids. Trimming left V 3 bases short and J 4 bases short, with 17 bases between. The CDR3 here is CASSLYTGSNPDTQYF. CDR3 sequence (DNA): TGTGCCAGCAGTTTGTACACCGGGAGTAACCCAGATACGCAGTATTTT.

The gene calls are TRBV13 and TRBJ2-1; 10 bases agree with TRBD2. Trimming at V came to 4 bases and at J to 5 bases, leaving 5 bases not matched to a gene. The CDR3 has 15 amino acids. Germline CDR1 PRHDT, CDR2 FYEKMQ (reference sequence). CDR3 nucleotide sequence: TGTGCCAGCAGCTACCCTAGCGGGGGCCACAATGAGCAGTTCTTC. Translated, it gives CASSYPSGGHNEQFF.

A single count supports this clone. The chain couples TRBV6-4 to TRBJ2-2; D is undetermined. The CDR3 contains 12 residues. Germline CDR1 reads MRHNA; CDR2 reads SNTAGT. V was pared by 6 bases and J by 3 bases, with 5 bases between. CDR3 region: CASSEDTGELFF. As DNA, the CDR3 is TGTGCCAGCAGCGAGGACACCGGGGAGCTGTTTTTT.

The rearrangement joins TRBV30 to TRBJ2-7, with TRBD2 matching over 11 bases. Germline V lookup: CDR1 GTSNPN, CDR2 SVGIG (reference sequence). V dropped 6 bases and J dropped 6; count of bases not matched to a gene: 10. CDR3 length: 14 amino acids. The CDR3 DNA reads TGTGCCTGCAGCCTAGCGGGGGGTTCTTTCGAGCAGTACGTC. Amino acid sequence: CACSLAGGSFEQYV.

The CDR3 here is CSVEITGSSYEQYF. DNA for the CDR3: TGCAGCGTTGAAATTACGGGGTCCTCCTACGAGCAGTACTTC. The chain employs TRBV29-1 and TRBJ2-7; D is possibly TRBD2 (5 bases). CDR1 is SQVTM and CDR2 is ANQGSEA in the germline V gene. The CDR3 has 14 residues. V was clipped by 2 bases and J by 0 bases, with 11 bases between them.

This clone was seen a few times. In nucleotides, the CDR3 is TGTGCCAGCAGCTTAGTTTCCGGCGAGGTCTACGAGCAGTACTTC. Translating gives CASSLVSGEVYEQYF. The genes are TRBV7-9 and TRBJ2-7, with D hard to call. With 1 base removed from V and 3 bases from J, the gap between germline ends came to 13 bases. Germline V CDR1 and CDR2: SEHNR, FQNEAQ (reference sequence). CDR3 length equals 15 residues.

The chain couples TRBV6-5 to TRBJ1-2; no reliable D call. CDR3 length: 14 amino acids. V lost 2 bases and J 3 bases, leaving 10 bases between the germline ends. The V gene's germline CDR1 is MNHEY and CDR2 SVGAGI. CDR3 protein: CASSYEPSYYGYTF. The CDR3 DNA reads TGTGCCAGCAGTTACGAGCCATCTTACTATGGCTACACCTTC.

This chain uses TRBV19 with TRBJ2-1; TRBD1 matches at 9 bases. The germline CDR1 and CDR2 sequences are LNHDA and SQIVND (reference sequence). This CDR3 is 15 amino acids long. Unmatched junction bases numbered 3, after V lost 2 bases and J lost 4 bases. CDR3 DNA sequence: TGTGCCAGTAGTATATATGGGACAGGGTACAATGAGCAGTTCTTC. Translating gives CASSIYGTGYNEQFF.

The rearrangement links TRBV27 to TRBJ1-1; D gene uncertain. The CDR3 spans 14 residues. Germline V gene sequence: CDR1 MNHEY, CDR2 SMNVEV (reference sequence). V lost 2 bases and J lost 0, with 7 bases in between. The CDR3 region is CASSLLALNTEAFF. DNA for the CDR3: TGTGCCAGCAGTTTACTGGCATTGAACACTGAAGCTTTCTTT.

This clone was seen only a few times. The CDR3 DNA follows: TGCGCCAGCAGCCAAGTTGGGGGAGGCGACACTGAAGCTTTCTTT. As protein: CASSQVGGGDTEAFF. The chain recombines TRBV4-1 with TRBJ1-1; D may be TRBD1 (5 bases). Looked up from germline, CDR1 is MGHRA and CDR2 is YSYEKL. V lost 1 base to trimming and J lost 3 bases, with 12 bases between them. The CDR3 length is 15 residues.

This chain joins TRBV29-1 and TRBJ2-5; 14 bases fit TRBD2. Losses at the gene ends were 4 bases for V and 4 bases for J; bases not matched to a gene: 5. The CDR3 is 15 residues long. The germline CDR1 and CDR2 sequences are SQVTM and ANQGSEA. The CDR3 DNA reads TGCAGCGTTGCGGGGACTAGCGGGGGAAGAGAGACCCAGTACTTC. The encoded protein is CSVAGTSGGRETQYF.

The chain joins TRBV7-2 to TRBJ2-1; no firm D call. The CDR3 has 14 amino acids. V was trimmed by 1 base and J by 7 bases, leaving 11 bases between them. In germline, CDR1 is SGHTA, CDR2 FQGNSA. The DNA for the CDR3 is TGTGCCAGCAGCTTAGATAAAATCGCGAATGAGCAGTTCTTC. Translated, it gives CASSLDKIANEQFF.

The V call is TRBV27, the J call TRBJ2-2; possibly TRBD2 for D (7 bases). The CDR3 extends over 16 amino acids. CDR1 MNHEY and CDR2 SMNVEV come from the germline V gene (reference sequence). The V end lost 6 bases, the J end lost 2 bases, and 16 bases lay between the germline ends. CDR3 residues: CASSPWGGLNTGELFF. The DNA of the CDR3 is TGTGCCAGCAGCCCGTGGGGGGGGCTTAACACCGGGGAGCTGTTTTTT.